The T cell receptor (beta chain) described here comes from a study of blood T cell repertoires in COVID-19. Study summary: Spain, Italy and the United States supplied samples that represented acute and convalescent COVID-19. The cDNA or gDNA used as material had been derived from T cells, B-cell-depleted T cells, or PBMCs.

About this clone: Only one base separates this from a far larger clonotype, so it likely reflects a read error.

Sequencing was performed with immunoSEQ multiplex PCR; in TCRdb, only in-frame clones are kept and a portion is missing. The sample lists 150,000 to 200,000 clones; around 78% were seen once. Germline CDR1 SGHAT, CDR2 FQNNGV. After removal of 1 base from V and 2 bases from J, the junction contained 1 base not matched to a gene. CDR3 length equals 14 residues. Sequencing used peripheral blood. The TCR sequence derives from an elderly woman with active or convalescent COVID-19. The chain uses TRBV11-2 and TRBJ2-7; TRBD2 matches at 8 bases. The CDR3 DNA sequence: TGTGCCAGCAGCTTAGCGGGGGGGCCCTACGAGCAGTACTTC. Its translation: CASSLAGGPYEQYF.